These T cell receptor beta chains were read from a single sample in a study of blood T cell repertoires in COVID-19. Sequencing used immunoSEQ multiplex PCR; TCRdb keeps in-frame clones, though not all of them. The data contain roughly 180,000 clones, more than 70% of them singletons. Sample: peripheral blood. The receptors originated from a woman in her sixties or seventies with acute or convalescent COVID-19. CDR3s include the opening cysteine and the closing phenylalanine or tryptophan. A D gene is named only where the DNA matches it firmly. The size entry is marked missing in some rows and otherwise reads once, few, many or a size class.

d_call	v_call	clone_size	j_call	cdr3_aa	cdr3_nt
.	TRBV7-3	.	TRBJ1-1	CASSPAGPMNTEAFF	TGTGCCAGCAGCCCTGCAGGTCCCATGAACACTGAAGCTTTCTTT
TRBD1	TRBV18	once	TRBJ2-7	CASSRQGHEQYF	TGTGCCAGCTCGAGACAGGGCCACGAGCAGTACTTC
.	TRBV6-1	.	TRBJ1-2	CASSEVGPVYGYTF	TGTGCCAGCAGTGAAGTGGGCCCCGTGTATGGCTACACCTTC
.	TRBV7-9	.	TRBJ2-6	CASSLRGSGANVLTF	TGTGCCAGCAGCCTTCGGGGGTCTGGGGCCAACGTCCTGACTTTC
TRBD2	TRBV18	.	TRBJ2-1	CASSNFIAGGSNEQFF	TGTGCCAGCTCCAACTTTATAGCGGGAGGGTCCAATGAGCAGTTCTTC
TRBD1	TRBV24-1	.	TRBJ1-1	CATTQGVGTEAFF	TGTGCCACCACTCAGGGGGTTGGGACTGAAGCTTTCTTT
.	TRBV19	.	TRBJ1-3	CASTLTPGGFGNTIYF	TGTGCCAGTACCCTAACCCCCGGGGGTTTTGGAAACACCATATATTTT
TRBD1	TRBV19	.	TRBJ1-4	CASSTDSRPGTGDRGLFF	TGTGCCAGTAGTACAGACTCCAGACCCGGGACAGGGGACCGCGGACTGTTTTTT
TRBD1	TRBV6-5	once	TRBJ1-2	CASSFPGTGVYLF	TGTGCCAGCAGTTTCCCCGGGACAGGGGTTTATCTCTTC
.	TRBV15	once	TRBJ1-6	CATSRDRAITNSPLHF	TGTGCCACCAGCAGAGACAGGGCTATTACGAATTCACCCCTCCACTTT
TRBD2	TRBV6-5	.	TRBJ2-7	CASSLTGTSLYEQYF	TGTGCCAGCAGTTTGACCGGGACTAGCCTCTACGAGCAGTACTTC
.	TRBV6-1	.	TRBJ1-5	CASSENGGNQPQHF	TGTGCCAGCAGTGAAAACGGGGGCAATCAGCCCCAGCATTTT
.	TRBV7-9	.	TRBJ1-1	CASSLYPNTEAFF	TGTGCCAGCAGCCTCTACCCGAACACTGAAGCTTTCTTT
TRBD1	TRBV6-5	.	TRBJ1-3	CASTGGHGNTIYF	TGTGCCAGCACAGGGGGCCATGGAAACACCATATATTTT
TRBD1	TRBV7-9	.	TRBJ2-3	CASSLGTGRPTDTQYF	TGTGCCAGCAGCTTAGGGACAGGTCGACCCACAGATACGCAGTATTTT
.	TRBV5-1	once	TRBJ1-1	CASSHSRDTEAFF	TGCGCCAGCAGCCACTCCCGGGACACTGAAGCTTTCTTT
TRBD2	TRBV5-1	.	TRBJ2-3	CASSLAGGVSDTQYF	TGCGCCAGCAGCTTAGCGGGAGGGGTCTCAGATACGCAGTATTTT
.	TRBV2	.	TRBJ1-6	CASRPDNSYNSPLHF	TGTGCCAGCAGACCAGACAACTCCTATAATTCACCCCTCCACTTT
TRBD1	TRBV30	few	TRBJ2-2	CAHQPMPGTGSNTGELFF	TGTGCCCACCAACCCATGCCCGGGACAGGGTCGAACACCGGGGAGCTGTTTTTT
.	TRBV12-3/TRBV12-4	.	TRBJ2-7	CASSTTGPEQYF	TGTGCCAGCAGTACGACAGGCCCCGAGCAGTACTTC
.	TRBV25-1	once	TRBJ2-3	CASKGLGTDTQYF	TGTGCCAGCAAGGGGCTTGGCACAGATACGCAGTATTTT
.	TRBV28	.	TRBJ2-7	CASSQGYYEQYF	TGTGCCAGCAGTCAGGGGTACTACGAGCAGTACTTC
TRBD2	TRBV6-1	.	TRBJ2-7	CASSELSGAYEQYF	TGTGCCAGCAGTGAATTAAGCGGGGCCTACGAGCAGTACTTC